These 20 T cell receptor beta chains came from one sample sequenced in a study of T cell responses to AZD1222 COVID-19 vaccine. The data were produced by immunoSEQ multiplex PCR, yet TCRdb's version contains in-frame clones alone and is incomplete. Of 85,000 to 100,000 clones in the sample, 90% to 95% are singletons; the top ten hold just over 8%. The source was peripheral blood, collected 28 days after the second AZD1222 dose. Every receptor here comes from an adult who received the AZD1222 COVID-19 vaccine.

The V call is TRBV19, the J call TRBJ2-1; the D call may be TRBD1 or TRBD2 (7 bases each). The CDR3 is 15 amino acids. The germline CDR1 and CDR2 sequences are LNHDA and SQIVND (reference sequence). Trimming removed 5 bases from V and 5 bases from J, with 16 bases in between. Here the CDR3 reads CASSGRGQSDNEQFF. The DNA of the CDR3 is TGTGCCAGTAGTGGGAGGGGGCAGTCGGACAATGAGCAGTTCTTC.

V and J are TRBV29-1 and TRBJ2-5, with 11 bases matching TRBD1. The CDR3 spans 14 residues. The germline gives CDR1 SQVTM, CDR2 ANQGSEA. V lost 6 bases, J lost 0 bases, and 3 bases stayed unmatched. CDR3 region: CSVRTGGYQETQYF. CDR3 sequence (DNA): TGCAGCGTGCGGACAGGGGGCTACCAAGAGACCCAGTACTTC.

The chain employs TRBV19 and TRBJ1-5, with 7 bases that match TRBD1. Germline CDR1 reads LNHDA; CDR2 reads SQIVND (reference sequence). The ends lost 1 base at V and 2 bases at J; junction bases unmatched: 5. The length of the CDR3 is 16 residues. This CDR3 is CASSIGAQGRNQPQHF. In DNA form, the CDR3 reads TGTGCCAGTAGTATAGGTGCACAGGGGCGCAATCAGCCCCAGCATTTT.

This CDR3 is CASSLASPGNSPLHF. Here the CDR3 DNA reads TGTGCCAGCAGTTTAGCCAGCCCAGGGAATTCACCCCTCCACTTT. V gene TRBV28 combines with J gene TRBJ1-6, with D tentatively TRBD1 (5 bases). The CDR3 covers 15 residues. Germline CDR1 is MDHEN and CDR2 is SYDVKM. V lost 2 bases to trimming and J lost 7 bases, with 12 bases between them.

This chain connects TRBV5-5 to TRBJ2-1; TRBD1 might be the D (5 bases). V was trimmed by 2 bases and J by 8 bases, leaving 17 bases between them. Germline assignment: CDR1 SGHKS and CDR2 YYEKEE (reference sequence). CDR3 length equals 15 residues. In DNA form, the CDR3 reads TGTGCCAGCAGCTTTGGTAGGGGCCGGTTCGATGAGCAGTTCTTC. Amino acids: CASSFGRGRFDEQFF. The full variable domain, in which reference TRBV5-5 and TRBJ2-1 provide the parts outside the CDR3, is DAGVTQSPTHLIKTRGQQVTLRCSPISGHKSVSWYQQVLGQGPQFIFQYYEKEERGRGNFPDRFSARQFPNYSSELNVNALLLGDSALYLCASSFGRGRFDEQFFGPGTRLTVL.

The chain has TRBV5-1 and TRBJ2-7; 8 bases are a match to TRBD1. The CDR3 runs 15 residues. V shed 4 bases, J shed 2 bases, and the junction held 8 bases outside the gene matches. Germline lookup yields CDR1 SGHRS and CDR2 YFSETQ. The CDR3: CASSPGQGSAYEQYF. Written as DNA, the CDR3 is TGCGCCAGCAGCCCCGGACAGGGAAGCGCCTACGAGCAGTACTTC.

This chain links TRBV29-1 with TRBJ1-1; D is perhaps TRBD1 (5 bases). The V end lost 4 bases, the J end lost 5 bases, and 14 bases lay between the germline ends. The CDR3 consists of 13 residues. Germline lookup yields CDR1 SQVTM and CDR2 ANQGSEA. The CDR3 DNA is TGCAGCGTTGTGGTAGGCCCAGGGACTGAAGCTTTCTTT. It specifies CSVVVGPGTEAFF.

This clone has only one observation. The chain carries TRBV6-6 and TRBJ1-1; D not certain. CDR1 is MNHNY, CDR2 SVGAGI, per germline (reference sequence). The CDR3 totals 13 residues. The V gene lost 7 bases and the J gene lost 9 bases, with 18 bases spanning the gap. The CDR3 sequence: CASNILGGVQAFF. The DNA of the CDR3 is TGTGCCAGCAACATCCTAGGCGGTGTTCAAGCTTTCTTT.

V and J are TRBV6-5 and TRBJ2-7, with 7 bases aligning to TRBD2. Germline CDR1 reads MNHEY; CDR2 reads SVGAGI. The V gene end was trimmed by 8 bases and the J gene end by 4 bases; junction bases not matched to a gene: 11. CDR3 length: 14 residues. The CDR3 coding sequence is TGTGCCAGCCGGGGGGACGGGAGTGGTTACGAGCAGTACTTC. It specifies CASRGDGSGYEQYF.

The genes are TRBV19 and TRBJ2-1; 9 bases map to TRBD2. This CDR3 has 16 residues. Germline lookup yields CDR1 LNHDA and CDR2 SQIVND (reference sequence). V was pared by 4 bases and J by 0 bases, with 4 bases of the junction left unmatched. The CDR3 loop is CASSTPTSGSYNEQFF. The CDR3 nucleotides read TGTGCCAGTAGTACCCCGACTAGCGGCTCCTACAATGAGCAGTTCTTC.

Only one count was recorded for this clone. This chain uses TRBV20-1 with TRBJ2-3; D not resolved. The germline V gene has CDR1 DFQATT and CDR2 SNEGSKA (reference sequence). The CDR3 is made up of 11 amino acids. V shed 0 bases and J shed 2 bases, with 0 bases lying between them. For the CDR3, the DNA is TGCAGTGCTAGAGACACAGATACGCAGTATTTT. Translating gives CSARDTDTQYF.

The chain recombines TRBV6-2 or TRBV6-3 with TRBJ2-7; either TRBD1 or TRBD2 may fit D (5 bases each). There are 15 residues in the CDR3. V was trimmed by 5 bases and J by 0 bases, leaving 14 bases between them. CDR1 MNHEY and CDR2 SVGEGT come from the germline V gene. CDR3 loop: CASSEGRQLSYEQYF. As DNA, the CDR3 is TGTGCCAGCAGTGAGGGACGGCAGCTCTCCTACGAGCAGTACTTC.

This clone was seen just once. CDR3 protein: CASRGTGWYNEQFF. For the CDR3, the DNA is TGTGCCAGCCGCGGGACAGGGTGGTACAATGAGCAGTTCTTC. This chain links TRBV7-9 with TRBJ2-1; 9 nucleotides agree with TRBD1. Losses at the gene ends were 8 bases for V and 4 bases for J; bases not matched to a gene: 6. The germline V gene has CDR1 SEHNR and CDR2 FQNEAQ (reference sequence). The CDR3 totals 14 residues.

The chain joins TRBV7-9 to TRBJ2-2, with a tentative D call TRBD1 (5 bases). The CDR3 contains 16 residues. CDR1 and CDR2 from the germline V gene are SEHNR and FQNEAQ (reference sequence). Trimming stripped 5 bases from V and 1 base from J, with 14 bases between. CDR3 loop: CASSPGPLKNTGELFF. The CDR3 DNA follows: TGTGCCAGCAGCCCAGGGCCCTTGAAGAACACCGGGGAGCTGTTTTTT.

The DNA for the CDR3 is TGTGCCAGCAGTTACGGCAGATCTTACTATGGCTACACCTTC. It is translated as CASSYGRSYYGYTF. This chain uses TRBV6-2 or TRBV6-3 with TRBJ1-2; no clear D gene. Trimming removed 2 bases at V and 3 bases at J, with 10 bases between. Germline V gene data show CDR1 as MNHEY and CDR2 as SVGEGT. This CDR3 contains 14 residues.

The V call is TRBV5-1, the J call TRBJ2-2; 12 bases agree with TRBD2. J gave up 4 bases and V 1 base, and 5 bases lay outside the gene matches. This CDR3 has 17 amino acids. Germline assignment: CDR1 SGHRS and CDR2 YFSETQ. CDR3 loop: CASSLLAGGPSTGELFF. CDR3 nucleotide sequence: TGCGCCAGCAGCTTGCTAGCGGGAGGGCCTAGCACCGGGGAGCTGTTTTTT.

By proportion, this clone is medium-sized. The V and J genes are TRBV15 and TRBJ1-4; perhaps TRBD1 as D (5 bases). This CDR3 contains 18 residues. CDR1 is LNHNV and CDR2 is YYDKDF in the germline V gene (reference sequence). V lost 5 bases to trimming and J lost 4 bases, with 23 bases between them. CDR3 protein: CATSEPDLGTEHNEKLFF. CDR3 in DNA: TGTGCCACCAGCGAGCCTGATTTGGGGACCGAACATAATGAAAAACTGTTTTTT.

The chain links TRBV9 to TRBJ2-1, with no clear D. The CDR3 loop spans 14 amino acids. CDR1 is SGDLS, CDR2 YYNGEE, per germline. The V end lost 0 bases, the J end lost 5 bases, and 9 bases lay between the germline ends. CDR3 coding DNA: TGTGCCAGCAGCGTAGCTTTGAGAAACAATGAGCAGTTCTTC. This codes for CASSVALRNNEQFF.

About this clone itself: Its ends do not fully match the called genes, so a read error is possible. DNA for the CDR3: TGTGCCACCAGTGATCCGACAGGGGGCATGATCTTC. Protein sequence: CATSDPTGGMIF. This sequence joins TRBV24-1 and TRBJ2-1, with 10 nucleotides matching TRBD1. CDR1 and CDR2 from the germline V gene are KGHDR and SFDVKD. This CDR3 contains 12 residues.

V usage is TRBV18 and J usage is TRBJ1-1; D is unclear. CDR1 and CDR2 (germline): KGHSH, LQKENI. V was shortened by 2 bases and J by 5 bases, with 6 bases between the two germline ends. This CDR3 has 12 amino acids. The CDR3: CASSPDGTEAFF. The CDR3 DNA follows: TGTGCCAGCTCACCAGACGGTACTGAAGCTTTCTTT. Filled out from reference TRBV18 and TRBJ1-1, the complete variable domain reads NAGVMQNPRHLVRRRGQEARLRCSPMKGHSHVYWYRQLPEEGLKFMVYLQKENIIDESGMPKERFSAEFPKEGPSILRIQQVVRGDSAAYFCASSPDGTEAFFGQGTRLTVV.